Below are 25 T cell receptor beta chains sequenced from a single sample in a study of blood T cell repertoires in COVID-19. Produced via immunoSEQ multiplex PCR; TCRdb's table is partial and in-frame only. Among 150,000 or so clones listed, approximately 88% were seen once. Sequencing was performed on PBMCs or T cells enriched from blood (not recorded which). The receptors derive from a woman aged 25 to 45 with acute COVID-19.

This clone was recorded only once. This chain uses TRBV9 with TRBJ1-1, with D possibly TRBD1 on 5 matching bases. Trimming removed 6 bases from V and 4 bases from J, with 16 bases in between. This CDR3 has 14 amino acids. CDR1 is SGDLS, CDR2 YYNGEE, per germline. This CDR3 is CASTFEGAPTEAFF. The CDR3 coding sequence is TGTGCCAGCACCTTCGAAGGGGCGCCCACTGAAGCTTTCTTT. Combining the CDR3 with reference TRBV9 and TRBJ1-1 gives the whole variable domain DSGVTQTPKHLITATGQRVTLRCSPRSGDLSVYWYQQSLDQGLQFLIQYYNGEERAKGNILERFSAQQFPDLHSELNLSSLELGDSALYFCASTFEGAPTEAFFGQGTRLTVV.

The V gene is TRBV5-1, the J gene TRBJ1-4, with 8 bases lining up with TRBD1. J gave up 12 bases and V 2 bases, and 9 bases lay outside the gene matches. Germline-derived CDR1 and CDR2 are SGHRS and YFSETQ. The CDR3 extends over 14 amino acids. The CDR3 DNA reads as TGCGCCAGCAGCTTCTTATCGACAGGGGAGGAACTGTTTTTT. Protein: CASSFLSTGEELFF.

The V and J genes are TRBV7-9 and TRBJ1-1; D is uncertain. V lost 9 bases to trimming and J lost 1 base, with 6 bases between them. Germline values: CDR1 SEHNR, CDR2 FQNEAQ (reference sequence). This CDR3 region has 11 residues. CDR3 amino acids: CASEGNTEAFF. The CDR3 region has the DNA TGTGCCAGTGAGGGGAACACTGAAGCTTTCTTT.

The chain combines TRBV2 with TRBJ2-1; 7 bases line up with TRBD1. The CDR3 length is 15 residues. CDR1 is SNHLY and CDR2 is FYNNEI in the germline V gene. Unmatched junction bases numbered 5, after V lost 1 base and J lost 5 bases. CDR3 sequence: CASSEDRGLNNEQFF. For the CDR3, the DNA is TGTGCCAGCAGTGAAGACAGGGGTCTCAACAATGAGCAGTTCTTC.

The rearrangement joins TRBV7-6 to TRBJ2-5, with D perhaps TRBD2 (6 bases). V gave up 5 bases and J gave up 0 bases, with 13 bases separating them. CDR1 and CDR2 (germline): SGHVS, FNYEAQ. The CDR3 sequence is 15 residues long. The CDR3 DNA reads TGTGCCAGCAGCCAATATAGCGGAGACCAAGAGACCCAGTACTTC. Protein: CASSQYSGDQETQYF.

The chain recombines TRBV28 with TRBJ1-1; 7 nucleotides align to TRBD1. Trimming removed 6 bases from V and 0 bases from J; junction bases left unmatched: 4. This CDR3 is built from 14 residues. Germline V gene sequence: CDR1 MDHEN, CDR2 SYDVKM. The CDR3 bases are TGTGCCAGCAGCGTACAGGGGATGAACACTGAAGCTTTCTTT. This gives the protein CASSVQGMNTEAFF.

V is TRBV4-1 and J is TRBJ2-7; TRBD2 matches at 12 bases. V shed 2 bases and J 4 bases; nucleotides not matched to a gene: 9. Germline V gives CDR1 MGHRA, CDR2 YSYEKL. This CDR3 spans 17 amino acids. The CDR3 is CASSQSLAGGPTYEQYF. In DNA, the CDR3 is TGCGCCAGCAGCCAAAGTCTAGCGGGAGGGCCAACGTACGAGCAGTACTTC.

The V and J genes are TRBV5-4 and TRBJ1-1; D is ambiguous. Trimming left V 0 bases short and J 0 bases short, with 6 bases between. Germline V gene data show CDR1 as SGHNT and CDR2 as YYREEE (reference sequence). The CDR3 covers 14 residues. The CDR3 region is CASSLVGVNTEAFF. CDR3 nucleotides: TGTGCCAGCAGCTTGGTAGGAGTGAACACTGAAGCTTTCTTT. Full variable domain (missing parts from reference TRBV5-4 and TRBJ1-1): ETGVTQSPTHLIKTRGQQVTLRCSSQSGHNTVSWYQQALGQGPQFIFQYYREEENGRGNFPPRFSGLQFPNYSSELNVNALELDDSALYLCASSLVGVNTEAFFGQGTRLTVV.

CDR3 protein: CASSFGSDSGNTIYF. The CDR3 nucleotides read TGTGCCAGCAGCTTCGGCAGCGACTCTGGAAACACCATATATTTT. The V call is TRBV5-6, the J call TRBJ1-3; D is unclear. Germline V gene data show CDR1 as SGHDT and CDR2 as YYEEEE. The CDR3 has 15 residues. The ends were cut back, 2 bases at V and 0 bases at J, with 9 bases in the middle.

The genes are TRBV28 and TRBJ1-5, with D possibly TRBD1 on 6 matching bases. Looked up from germline, CDR1 is MDHEN and CDR2 is SYDVKM. The V and J ends lost 2 bases and 11 bases respectively, with 16 bases between them. This CDR3 region has 14 residues. The CDR3 DNA reads as TGTGCCAGCAGTTTAGTGGACAGAATAGGGGCCCAGCATTTT. Translating it yields CASSLVDRIGAQHF.

CDR3 loop: CASSFQGYPADTQYF. The CDR3 DNA reads TGTGCCAGCAGCTTTCAGGGCTACCCCGCCGATACGCAGTATTTT. The chain combines TRBV7-3 with TRBJ2-3; possibly TRBD1 for D (5 bases). V gave up 3 bases and J gave up 6 bases, with 16 bases separating them. Germline V gene sequence: CDR1 SGHTA, CDR2 FQGTGA. This CDR3 region has 15 residues.

The genes are TRBV2 and TRBJ1-1; TRBD1 matches at 7 bases. The CDR3 runs to 14 residues. The germline CDR1 and CDR2 sequences are SNHLY and FYNNEI. Germline trimming cut 6 bases from V and 3 bases from J; bases unmatched to any gene: 7. CDR3 sequence (DNA): TGTGCCAGCAGCCTATTACAGGGGTACACTGAAGCTTTCTTT. Protein: CASSLLQGYTEAFF.

The V call is TRBV7-3, the J call TRBJ1-1, with 7 nucleotides matching TRBD1. This CDR3 has 15 amino acids. V shed 5 bases and J 5 bases; nucleotides not matched to a gene: 11. CDR1 is SGHTA and CDR2 is FQGTGA in the germline V gene. The CDR3 region has the DNA TGTGCCAGCAGCAGTAGACCAGGGGGAAATACTGAAGCTTTCTTT. This sequence encodes CASSSRPGGNTEAFF.

This rearrangement joins TRBV5-1 to TRBJ1-2; D unclear. Germline V gene data show CDR1 as SGHRS and CDR2 as YFSETQ. The CDR3 runs to 15 residues. Trimming pared 0 bases from V and 0 bases from J, leaving 9 bases between. The CDR3 DNA reads TGCGCCAGCAGCTTGGCTCTTGGCACTAACTATGGCTACACCTTC. Residues: CASSLALGTNYGYTF.

This clone has just a few counts. The chain combines TRBV5-1 with TRBJ2-5; 11 positions match TRBD2. Germline V lookup: CDR1 SGHRS, CDR2 YFSETQ. The ends lost 4 bases at V and 3 bases at J; junction bases unmatched: 5. This CDR3 comprises 15 residues. The CDR3 DNA follows: TGCGCCAGCAGCATATCGACTAGCGGGGAAGAGACCCAGTACTTC. Amino acid sequence: CASSISTSGEETQYF. The full variable domain, its missing parts supplied by reference TRBV5-1 and TRBJ2-5, is KAGVTQTPRYLIKTRGQQVTLSCSPISGHRSVSWYQQTPGQGLQFLFEYFSETQRNKGNFPGRFSGRQFSNSRSEMNVSTLELGDSALYLCASSISTSGEETQYFGPGTRLLVL.

V and J are TRBV11-2 and TRBJ1-2; D is uncertain. V was clipped by 3 bases and J by 2 bases, with 4 bases between them. The CDR3 is 12 residues long. CDR1 and CDR2 (germline): SGHAT, FQNNGV. The CDR3 sequence is CASSFGNYGYTF. The DNA of the CDR3 is TGTGCCAGCAGCTTTGGCAACTATGGCTACACCTTC.

V usage is TRBV4-3 and J usage is TRBJ1-5; TRBD1 matches 7 bases. The CDR3 sequence is 19 residues long. V lost 0 bases, J lost 0 bases, and 11 bases stayed unmatched. Germline loops: CDR1 LGHNA, CDR2 YSLEER. CDR3 in amino acids: CASSQELGTELYSNQPQHF. The CDR3, as DNA: TGCGCCAGCAGCCAAGAATTGGGGACAGAGCTTTATAGCAATCAGCCCCAGCATTTT.

The genes are TRBV28 and TRBJ1-1, with 7 bases that match TRBD1. CDR1 and CDR2 from the germline V gene are MDHEN and SYDVKM. This CDR3 has 13 residues. Trimming took 9 bases from V and 0 from J; bases not matched to a gene: 4. Here the CDR3 reads CASGQVLNTEAFF. The CDR3 DNA is TGTGCCAGTGGACAGGTCTTGAACACTGAAGCTTTCTTT.

This chain uses TRBV30 with TRBJ2-7, with a tentative D call TRBD2 (6 bases). Germline lookup yields CDR1 GTSNPN and CDR2 SVGIG (reference sequence). Trimming took off 8 bases at V and 7 bases at J, with 27 bases between the two ends. The CDR3 is 15 amino acids. The CDR3 DNA reads as TGTGCCCGCCGAATAAAAGGTATCGGCCGGGAGGAGCAGTACTTC. Translated, it gives CARRIKGIGREEQYF.

This CDR3 reads CASSLGLAGLSYNEQFF. As DNA, the CDR3 is TGTGCCAGCAGCTTAGGACTAGCGGGTCTCTCCTACAATGAGCAGTTCTTC. The chain joins TRBV7-8 to TRBJ2-1; 10 nucleotides line up with TRBD2. The CDR3 sequence is 17 residues long. Trimming took 1 base from V and 0 from J; bases not matched to a gene: 3. CDR1 and CDR2 from the germline V gene are SGHVS and FQNEAQ.

The rearrangement uses TRBV5-4 and TRBJ2-3; 12 bases fit TRBD2. The CDR3 totals 15 residues. From germline, CDR1 is SGHNT and CDR2 YYREEE (reference sequence). The junction had 1 base not matched to a gene; V was cut back by 0 bases and J by 5 bases. The DNA of the CDR3 is TGTGCCAGCAGCTTGGAACTAGCGGGAGGAGATACGCAGTATTTT. This gives the protein CASSLELAGGDTQYF. Supplemented by reference TRBV5-4 and TRBJ2-3, the full variable domain reads ETGVTQSPTHLIKTRGQQVTLRCSSQSGHNTVSWYQQALGQGPQFIFQYYREEENGRGNFPPRFSGLQFPNYSSELNVNALELDDSALYLCASSLELAGGDTQYFGPGTRLTVL.

V gene TRBV27 combines with J gene TRBJ2-2, with 11 bases lining up with TRBD2. The CDR3 is made up of 18 amino acids. J lost 6 bases, V lost 1 base, and 10 bases had no gene match. The germline V gene has CDR1 MNHEY and CDR2 SMNVEV (reference sequence). CDR3 residues: CASSLWVAGGEESGELFF. CDR3 coding DNA: TGTGCCAGCAGTTTATGGGTAGCGGGAGGGGAGGAATCCGGGGAGCTGTTTTTT.

This chain connects TRBV5-1 to TRBJ2-2; 15 bases line up with TRBD2. V trimming: 4 bases; J trimming: 7 bases; junction bases outside the gene matches: 8. Germline lookup yields CDR1 SGHRS and CDR2 YFSETQ. The CDR3 sequence is 17 residues long. DNA of the CDR3: TGCGCCAGCAGCGGGACTAGCGGGAGGAGGGCAAACGGGGAGCTGTTTTTT. Amino acid sequence: CASSGTSGRRANGELFF.

This sequence joins TRBV6-2 or TRBV6-3 and TRBJ2-1; maybe TRBD2 (6 bases). V was clipped by 4 bases and J by 5 bases, with 9 bases between them. Germline-derived CDR1 and CDR2 are MNHEY and SVGEGT. The CDR3 consists of 13 residues. The CDR3 DNA follows: TGTGCCAGCAGTTGGATAGCGGACAATGAGCAGTTCTTC. This translates into CASSWIADNEQFF.

This CDR3 reads CASSPARVGVQYF. The CDR3 coding sequence is TGTGCCAGCAGTCCCGCCCGGGTCGGAGTGCAGTACTTC. This chain uses TRBV11-2 with TRBJ2-7; unclear D gene. V lost 6 bases, J lost 9 bases, and 18 bases lay in between. This CDR3 has 13 amino acids. Germline CDR1 is SGHAT and CDR2 is FQNNGV.